Below, 21 T cell receptor beta chains from the same sample are listed, as sequenced in a study of beta chain features in type 1 diabetes. The authors reverse transcribed all of the isolated RNA, so sequencing captured expressed TCRB transcripts. Sequencing was performed with immunoSEQ multiplex PCR; in TCRdb, only in-frame clones are kept and a portion is missing. The repertoire holds fewer than 900,000 clones, with roughly 15% as singletons. The sequenced sample consisted of naive CD4+ T cells from blood. Receptors originate from a woman under 30 in good health.

This clone showed up just a few times. The chain has TRBV25-1 and TRBJ2-7, with a weak D call TRBD2 (5 bases). The CDR3 spans 14 residues. V shed 4 bases and J shed 4 bases, with 14 bases lying between them. The germline gives CDR1 MGHDK, CDR2 SYGVNS. The CDR3 DNA reads as TGTGCCAGCAGTGTCGAGGGCCGAGGTTACGAGCAGTACTTC. Its protein is CASSVEGRGYEQYF.

The chain has TRBV4-2 and TRBJ2-2; D gene uncertain. Trimming took off 0 bases at V and 6 bases at J, with 8 bases between the two ends. Germline loops: CDR1 LGHNA, CDR2 YNFKEQ. This CDR3 is 14 amino acids long. The CDR3 DNA sequence: TGTGCCAGCAGCCAAGATCGAGGCGCCGGGGAGCTGTTTTTT. Translated: CASSQDRGAGELFF.

This sequence joins TRBV19 and TRBJ1-1; D gene ambiguous. The CDR3 is made up of 12 amino acids. In germline, CDR1 is LNHDA, CDR2 SQIVND (reference sequence). Trimming removed 3 bases from V and 3 bases from J, with 5 bases in between. The CDR3, as DNA: TGTGCCAGTAGTATTCGGGACACTGAAGCTTTCTTT. Protein: CASSIRDTEAFF.

This clone was picked up a small number of times. The V gene is TRBV14, the J gene TRBJ2-1; 7 bases fit TRBD2. V shed 0 bases, J shed 7 bases, and the junction held 18 bases outside the gene matches. The CDR3 consists of 19 residues. From germline, CDR1 is SGHDN and CDR2 FVKESK. The CDR3 DNA reads TGTGCCAGCAGCCAAGAAAGACGTATCCGGACTAGTAAACCTAATGAGCAGTTCTTC. It is translated as CASSQERRIRTSKPNEQFF.

This clone was detected only a few times. The V and J genes are TRBV11-2 and TRBJ2-2; D remains ambiguous. From germline, CDR1 is SGHAT and CDR2 FQNNGV. The CDR3 sequence is 16 residues long. Trimming cost V 4 bases and J 0 bases, with 12 bases left between them. CDR3 loop: CASSYSGTANTGELFF. The CDR3 region has the DNA TGTGCCAGCAGCTACTCAGGCACCGCGAACACCGGGGAGCTGTTTTTT.

This clone was counted a few times. The same CDR3 also results from other DNA sequences found in this sample. This sequence joins TRBV28 and TRBJ2-1, with 13 bases that match TRBD2. V shed 4 bases, J shed 7 bases, and the junction held 4 bases outside the gene matches. The CDR3 is 15 amino acids. Per the germline V gene, CDR1 is MDHEN and CDR2 is SYDVKM. The CDR3 sequence: CASSSLAGGPNEQFF. In DNA form, the CDR3 reads TGTGCCAGCAGTTCACTAGCGGGAGGGCCGAATGAGCAGTTCTTC.

J is TRBJ2-1 and V is TRBV7-2; TRBD2 is a possible D gene (6 bases). The CDR3 sequence is 19 residues long. V lost 0 bases, J lost 5 bases, and 23 bases lay in between. CDR1 and CDR2 from the germline V gene are SGHTA and FQGNSA. Here the CDR3 DNA reads TGTGCCAGCAGCTTAGCGGGTGCGGCGTCGCTTTGGGAGGACAATGAGCAGTTCTTC. This codes for CASSLAGAASLWEDNEQFF.

V is TRBV11-2 and J is TRBJ1-1; TRBD1 agrees at 10 bases. V trimming: 5 bases; J trimming: 0 bases; junction bases outside the gene matches: 9. CDR1 SGHAT and CDR2 FQNNGV come from the germline V gene. The CDR3 has 17 amino acids. The CDR3 DNA sequence: TGTGCCAGCAGCATGACAGGGGGCCCCCTCATGAACACTGAAGCTTTCTTT. As protein: CASSMTGGPLMNTEAFF.

This chain links TRBV7-3 with TRBJ2-2; TRBD1 matches 7 bases. This CDR3 is built from 17 residues. The ends lost 0 bases at V and 5 bases at J; junction bases unmatched: 9. Germline CDR1 reads SGHTA; CDR2 reads FQGTGA. The DNA of the CDR3 is TGTGCCAGCAGCTTAACGTCTCAGGGGGTTCAAACCGGGGAGCTGTTTTTT. Protein product: CASSLTSQGVQTGELFF.

This sequence joins TRBV4-2 and TRBJ2-6; unclear D gene. The germline gives CDR1 LGHNA, CDR2 YNFKEQ. The V end lost 0 bases, the J end lost 4 bases, and 10 bases lay between the germline ends. CDR3 size: 16 residues. CDR3: CASSQDRVPGANVLTF. CDR3 nucleotides: TGTGCCAGCAGCCAAGATAGGGTTCCCGGGGCCAACGTCCTGACTTTC.

The chain couples TRBV25-1 to TRBJ1-1; tentative D call: TRBD1 (6 bases). Germline V gives CDR1 MGHDK, CDR2 SYGVNS. CDR3 size: 13 residues. Trimming stripped 4 bases from V and 1 base from J, with 7 bases between. The CDR3 coding sequence is TGTGCCAGCAGTGTGGGACAGAACACTGAAGCTTTCTTT. It translates to CASSVGQNTEAFF. Complete variable domain (other parts from reference TRBV25-1 and TRBJ1-1): EADIYQTPRYLVIGTGKKITLECSQTMGHDKMYWYQQDPGMELHLIHYSYGVNSTEKGDLSSESTVSRIRTEHFPLTLESARPSHTSQYLCASSVGQNTEAFFGQGTRLTVV.

This clone was seen a handful of times. This sequence joins TRBV5-1 and TRBJ2-7; no firm D call. The CDR3 covers 13 residues. V lost 0 bases to trimming and J lost 2 bases, with 6 bases between them. CDR1 and CDR2 (germline): SGHRS, YFSETQ. In nucleotides, the CDR3 is TGCGCCAGCAGCTTGGAAAATCCCTACGAGCAGTACTTC. It translates to CASSLENPYEQYF.

This chain connects TRBV9 to TRBJ2-5; TRBD1 is a possible D gene (5 bases). The CDR3 loop spans 16 amino acids. Germline CDR1 SGDLS, CDR2 YYNGEE. V lost 3 bases, J lost 4 bases, and 19 bases lay in between. The CDR3 bases are TGTGCCAGCAGCGCCCACCCCTCAGGGTTAGGAGAGACCCAGTACTTC. Residues: CASSAHPSGLGETQYF.

The chain joins TRBV19 to TRBJ2-3; TRBD2 is a possible D gene (5 bases). Germline CDR1 LNHDA, CDR2 SQIVND (reference sequence). CDR3 length: 15 residues. With 3 bases removed from V and 5 bases from J, the gap between germline ends came to 15 bases. CDR3 in amino acids: CASSMYQLGGDTQYF. The CDR3 DNA sequence: TGTGCCAGTAGTATGTATCAGTTAGGAGGAGATACGCAGTATTTT.

In this sample, this clone turned up a few times. The V and J genes are TRBV4-2 and TRBJ1-5; no clear D gene. Trimming took off 4 bases at V and 4 bases at J, with 23 bases between the two ends. Germline-derived CDR1 and CDR2 are LGHNA and YNFKEQ. The CDR3 runs to 18 residues. The CDR3 bases are TGTGCCAGCAGCCCCTCCCGCCGGGGTGACGGGTTAAATCAGCCCCAGCATTTT. This translates into CASSPSRRGDGLNQPQHF.

V and J are TRBV11-1 and TRBJ2-1, with 7 bases matching TRBD1. V was pared by 7 bases and J by 4 bases, with 7 bases of the junction left unmatched. This CDR3 has 14 amino acids. Germline V gene data show CDR1 as SGHAT and CDR2 as FQDESV (reference sequence). CDR3 loop: CASNSGTAYNEQFF. Written as DNA, the CDR3 is TGTGCCAGCAACTCCGGGACAGCATACAATGAGCAGTTCTTC.

This clone was counted between two and nine times. The V gene is TRBV28, the J gene TRBJ2-7; the D gene is possibly TRBD1 (6 bases). The CDR3 covers 14 residues. Germline loops: CDR1 MDHEN, CDR2 SYDVKM. The V gene lost 3 bases and the J gene lost 3 bases, with 12 bases spanning the gap. Written as DNA, the CDR3 is TGTGCCAGCAGTTTTTATAAGGGGGTCTACGAGCAGTACTTC. It codes for CASSFYKGVYEQYF.

This clone was found a few times. The sample holds other DNA sequences that translate to the same CDR3. The genes are TRBV9 and TRBJ1-1, with D unclear. V was clipped by 2 bases and J by 1 base, with 9 bases between them. Germline assignment: CDR1 SGDLS and CDR2 YYNGEE. The CDR3 has 14 residues. This chain's CDR3 is CASSVEGRNTEAFF. The CDR3 nucleotides read TGTGCCAGCAGCGTTGAAGGGCGGAACACTGAAGCTTTCTTT.

This clone came up a few times. The rearrangement links TRBV15 to TRBJ2-7; TRBD1 matches at 8 bases. V shed 5 bases and J 2 bases; nucleotides not matched to a gene: 5. CDR3 length: 14 residues. Germline V gene sequence: CDR1 LNHNV, CDR2 YYDKDF (reference sequence). The DNA for the CDR3 is TGTGCCACCAGCCTCAGGACAGGGCCCTACGAGCAGTACTTC. It translates to CATSLRTGPYEQYF.

This chain joins TRBV27 and TRBJ2-7, with D possibly matching TRBD1 (6 bases). This CDR3 comprises 14 residues. The V and J ends lost 4 bases and 4 bases respectively, with 14 bases between them. Per the germline V gene, CDR1 is MNHEY and CDR2 is SMNVEV (reference sequence). The CDR3 spells CASSSTGMGYEQYF. For the CDR3, the DNA is TGTGCCAGCAGTTCAACAGGGATGGGATACGAGCAGTACTTC.

This clone turned up a few times. The J gene is TRBJ1-2, the V gene TRBV7-2; TRBD1 aligns across 7 bases. Unmatched junction bases numbered 9, after V lost 1 base and J lost 4 bases. In germline, CDR1 is SGHTA, CDR2 FQGNSA. The length of the CDR3 is 16 residues. CDR3 loop: CASSLGGTVEAYGYTF. The CDR3, as DNA: TGTGCCAGCAGCTTAGGGGGGACAGTAGAGGCCTATGGCTACACCTTC.